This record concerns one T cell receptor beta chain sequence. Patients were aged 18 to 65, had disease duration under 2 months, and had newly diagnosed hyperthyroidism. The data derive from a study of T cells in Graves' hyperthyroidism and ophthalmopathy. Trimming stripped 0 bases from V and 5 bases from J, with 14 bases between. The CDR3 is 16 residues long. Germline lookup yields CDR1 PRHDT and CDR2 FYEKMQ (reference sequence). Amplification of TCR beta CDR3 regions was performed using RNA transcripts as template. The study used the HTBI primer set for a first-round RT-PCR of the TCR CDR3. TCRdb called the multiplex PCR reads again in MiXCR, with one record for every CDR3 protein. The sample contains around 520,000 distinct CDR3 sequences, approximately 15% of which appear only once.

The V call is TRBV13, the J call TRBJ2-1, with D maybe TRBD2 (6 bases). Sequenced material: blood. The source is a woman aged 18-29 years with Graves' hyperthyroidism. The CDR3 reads CASSLGGEEWHNEQFF. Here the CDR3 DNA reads TGTGCCAGCAGCTTAGGGGGGGAGGAGTGGCACAATGAGCAGTTCTTC.